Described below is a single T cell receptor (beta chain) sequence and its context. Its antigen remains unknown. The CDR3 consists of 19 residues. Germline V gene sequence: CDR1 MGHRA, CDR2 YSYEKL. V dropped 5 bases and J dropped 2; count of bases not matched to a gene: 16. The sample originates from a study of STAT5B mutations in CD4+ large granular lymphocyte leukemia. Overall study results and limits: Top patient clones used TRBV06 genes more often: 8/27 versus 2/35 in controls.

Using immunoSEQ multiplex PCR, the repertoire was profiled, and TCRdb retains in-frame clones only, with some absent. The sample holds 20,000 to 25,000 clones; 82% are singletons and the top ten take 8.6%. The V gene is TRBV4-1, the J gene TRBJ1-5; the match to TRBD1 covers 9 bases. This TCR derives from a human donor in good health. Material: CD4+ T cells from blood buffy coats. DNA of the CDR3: TGCGCCAGCAGCTCAATCCCGGGACAGGGCATTGGGGGCAATCAGCCCCAGCATTTT. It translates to CASSSIPGQGIGGNQPQHF.